This record looks at one T cell receptor beta chain sequence and its context. The antigen remains unidentified. These data belong to a study of T cells in localized non-small cell lung cancer. General observations from the study: Because only a single region of the tumor was sequenced, heterogeneity remains possible. A median of about 54 of the top 100 tumor clones appeared in adjacent lung, which was paired and uninvolved. Adjacent uninvolved lung had the highest clonality, suggesting focused antigen responses. In the blood, greater T cell density corresponded to longer overall survival.

The CDR3 consists of 15 residues. J lost 0 bases, V lost 3 bases, and 4 bases had no gene match. Germline V gene sequence: CDR1 MNHEY, CDR2 SVGAGI. Some clones are missing from TCRdb's copy, which holds only in-frame ones; the method was immunoSEQ multiplex PCR. Of over 45,000 clones listed, roughly 80% are singletons. The sequenced sample was peripheral blood, obtained before any cancer treatment. The chain couples TRBV6-5 to TRBJ1-1; 7 bases line up with TRBD1. This receptor was obtained from a man aged 35-75 years with stage I squamous cell lung carcinoma. This CDR3 is CASSYGDSMNTEAFF. The CDR3 region has the DNA TGTGCCAGCAGTTATGGGGACAGCATGAACACTGAAGCTTTCTTT.